This TCR beta chain was recovered during a study of naive and memory T cell subsets. Study-level findings and limits: Clonotypes are single alpha or beta chains, not paired receptors. In naive cells, over 85% of TCR sequences were seen only once. Naive repertoires, especially CD8, held a few larger clonotypes, possibly memory cells re-expressing CD45RA.

With regard to this clonotype: Its antigen remains unknown. Mismatch with germline at one junction end may stem from a read error.

This CDR3 has 15 amino acids. The germline gives CDR1 MNHEY, CDR2 SMNVEV (reference sequence). An equimolar mix of two oligonucleotides served as the beta constant-region primer for TRBC1 and TRBC2. The ligated cDNA underwent four PCR rounds using SP2 and nested alpha and beta constant-region primers. Each CDR3 protein gets one entry after TCRdb re-called the UMI-ligation and nested PCR reads with MiXCR. The top ten hold over 0.09% of the sample, which has 150,000 or so distinct CDR3 sequences, about 20% seen once. The TCR originated in a human donor in good health. Source material: naive CD4+ T cells from blood. The chain is built from TRBV27 and TRBJ2-2; no clear D gene. The CDR3 loop reads CASSFRRTNTGELFF. In nucleotides, the CDR3 is TGCGCCAGCAGTTTCCGGCGGACGAACACCGGGGAGCTGTTTTTT.